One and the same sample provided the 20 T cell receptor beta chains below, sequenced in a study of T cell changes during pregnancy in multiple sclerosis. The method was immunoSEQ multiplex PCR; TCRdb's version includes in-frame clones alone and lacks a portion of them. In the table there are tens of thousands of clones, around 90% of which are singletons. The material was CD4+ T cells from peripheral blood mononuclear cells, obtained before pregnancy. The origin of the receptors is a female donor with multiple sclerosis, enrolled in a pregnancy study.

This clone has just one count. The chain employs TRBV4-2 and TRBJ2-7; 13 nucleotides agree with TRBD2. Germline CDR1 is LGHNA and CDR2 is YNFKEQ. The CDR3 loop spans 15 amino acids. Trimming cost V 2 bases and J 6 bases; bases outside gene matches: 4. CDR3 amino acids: CASSQTSGRAAEQYF. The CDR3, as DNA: TGTGCCAGCAGCCAAACTAGCGGGAGGGCCGCCGAGCAGTACTTC.

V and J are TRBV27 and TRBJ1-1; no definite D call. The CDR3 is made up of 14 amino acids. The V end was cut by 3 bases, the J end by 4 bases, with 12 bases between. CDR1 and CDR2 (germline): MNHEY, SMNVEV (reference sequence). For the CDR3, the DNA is TGTGCCAGCAGTTTGAAACTCATGAGCACTGAAGCTTTCTTT. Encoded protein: CASSLKLMSTEAFF.

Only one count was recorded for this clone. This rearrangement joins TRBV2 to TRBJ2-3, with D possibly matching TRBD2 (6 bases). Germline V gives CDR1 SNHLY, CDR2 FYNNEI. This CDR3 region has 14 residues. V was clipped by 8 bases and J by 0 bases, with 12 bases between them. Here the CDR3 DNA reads TGTGCCAGCCTTAGCGGTTCTAGCACAGATACGCAGTATTTT. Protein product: CASLSGSSTDTQYF.

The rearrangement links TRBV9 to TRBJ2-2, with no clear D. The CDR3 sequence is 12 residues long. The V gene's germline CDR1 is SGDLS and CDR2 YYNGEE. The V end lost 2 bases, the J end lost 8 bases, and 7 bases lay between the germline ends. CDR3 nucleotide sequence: TGTGCCAGCAGCGTTGTACAGGGGGAGCTGTTTTTT. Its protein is CASSVVQGELFF.

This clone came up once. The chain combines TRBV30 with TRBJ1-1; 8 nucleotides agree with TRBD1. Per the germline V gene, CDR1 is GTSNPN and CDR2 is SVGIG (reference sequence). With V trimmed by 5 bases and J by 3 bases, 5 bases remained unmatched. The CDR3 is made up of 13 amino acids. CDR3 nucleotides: TGTGCCTGGCAAGGACAGGGAGACACTGAAGCTTTCTTT. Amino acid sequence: CAWQGQGDTEAFF. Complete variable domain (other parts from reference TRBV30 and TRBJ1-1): SQTIHQWPATLVQPVGSPLSLECTVEGTSNPNLYWYRQAAGRGLQLLFYSVGIGQISSEVPQNLSASRPQDRQFILSSKKLLLSDSGFYLCAWQGQGDTEAFFGQGTRLTVV.

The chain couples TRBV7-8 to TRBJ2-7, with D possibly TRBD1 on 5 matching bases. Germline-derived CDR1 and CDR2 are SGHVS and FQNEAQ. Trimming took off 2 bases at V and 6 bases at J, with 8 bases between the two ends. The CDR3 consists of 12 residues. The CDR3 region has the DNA TGTGCCAGCAGCTTACAGGGTAGCGAGCAGTACTTC. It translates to CASSLQGSEQYF.

The CDR3 sequence: CASSSQRQGGNQPQHF. CDR3 nucleotides: TGTGCCAGCAGCTCCCAAAGACAGGGGGGAAATCAGCCCCAGCATTTT. The chain has TRBV7-8 and TRBJ1-5; 9 bases fit TRBD1. V gave up 4 bases and J gave up 4 bases; unmatched junction bases: 8. The germline V gene has CDR1 SGHVS and CDR2 FQNEAQ. The CDR3 has 16 amino acids. Filled out from reference TRBV7-8 and TRBJ1-5, the complete variable domain reads GAGVSQSPRYKVAKRGQDVALRCDPISGHVSLFWYQQALGQGPEFLTYFQNEAQLDKSGLPSDRFFAERPEGSVSTLKIQRTQQEDSAVYLCASSSQRQGGNQPQHFGDGTRLSIL.

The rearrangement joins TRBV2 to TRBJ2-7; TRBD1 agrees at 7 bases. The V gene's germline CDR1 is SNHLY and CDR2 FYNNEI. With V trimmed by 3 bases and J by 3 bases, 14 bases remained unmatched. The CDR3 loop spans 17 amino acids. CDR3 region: CASSDLLQGLGFYEQYF. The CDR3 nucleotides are TGTGCCAGCAGTGATTTATTACAGGGGCTGGGATTCTACGAGCAGTACTTC.

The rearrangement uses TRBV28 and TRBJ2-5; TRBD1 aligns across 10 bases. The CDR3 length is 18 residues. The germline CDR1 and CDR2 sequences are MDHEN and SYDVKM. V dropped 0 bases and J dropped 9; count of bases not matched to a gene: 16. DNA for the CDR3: TGTGCCAGCAGTTTATGGAACGCAAATTTTGGGACAGGGGTTGCCCAGTACTTC. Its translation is CASSLWNANFGTGVAQYF.

CDR3 DNA: TGTGCCAGCAGTCCCTCCCAGCGGGCCAATGAGCAGTTCTTC. This translates into CASSPSQRANEQFF. V is TRBV27 and J is TRBJ2-1, with D possibly matching TRBD2 (6 bases). This CDR3 comprises 14 residues. V was shortened by 5 bases and J by 6 bases, with 14 bases between the two germline ends. Germline assignment: CDR1 MNHEY and CDR2 SMNVEV (reference sequence).

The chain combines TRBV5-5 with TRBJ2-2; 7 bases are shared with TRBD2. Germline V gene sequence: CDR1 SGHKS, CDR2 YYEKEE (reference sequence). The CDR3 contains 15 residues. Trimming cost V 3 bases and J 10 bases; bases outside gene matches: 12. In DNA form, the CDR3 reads TGTGCCAGCAGCTCGGGGAGGGCTAGGAGCCAGGAGCTGTTTTTT. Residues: CASSSGRARSQELFF. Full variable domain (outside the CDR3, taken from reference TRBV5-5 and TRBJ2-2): DAGVTQSPTHLIKTRGQQVTLRCSPISGHKSVSWYQQVLGQGPQFIFQYYEKEERGRGNFPDRFSARQFPNYSSELNVNALLLGDSALYLCASSSGRARSQELFFGEGSRLTVL.

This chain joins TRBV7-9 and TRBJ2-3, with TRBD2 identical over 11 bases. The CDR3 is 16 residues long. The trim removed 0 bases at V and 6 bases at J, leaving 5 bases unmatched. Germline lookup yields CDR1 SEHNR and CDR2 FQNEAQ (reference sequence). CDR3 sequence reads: CASSLAPTSGIDTQYF. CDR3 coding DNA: TGTGCCAGCAGCTTAGCCCCGACTAGCGGGATCGATACGCAGTATTTT.

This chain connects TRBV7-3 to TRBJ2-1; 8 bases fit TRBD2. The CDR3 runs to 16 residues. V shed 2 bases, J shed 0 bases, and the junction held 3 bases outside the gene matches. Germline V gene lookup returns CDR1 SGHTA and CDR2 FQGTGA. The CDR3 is CASSLYGTSSYNEQFF. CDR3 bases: TGTGCCAGCAGCTTATATGGGACTAGCTCCTACAATGAGCAGTTCTTC.

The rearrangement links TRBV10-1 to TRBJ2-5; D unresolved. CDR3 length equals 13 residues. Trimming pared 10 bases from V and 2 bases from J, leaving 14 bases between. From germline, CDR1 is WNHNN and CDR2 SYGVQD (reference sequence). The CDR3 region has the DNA TGCGCCACCACATACGACTTTCAAGAGACCCAGTACTTC. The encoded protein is CATTYDFQETQYF.

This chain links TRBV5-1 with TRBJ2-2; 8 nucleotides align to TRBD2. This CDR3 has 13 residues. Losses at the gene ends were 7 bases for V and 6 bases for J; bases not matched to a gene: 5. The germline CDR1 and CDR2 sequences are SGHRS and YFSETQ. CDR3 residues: CASHNGGAGELFF. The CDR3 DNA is TGCGCCAGCCACAACGGGGGGGCCGGGGAGCTGTTTTTT.

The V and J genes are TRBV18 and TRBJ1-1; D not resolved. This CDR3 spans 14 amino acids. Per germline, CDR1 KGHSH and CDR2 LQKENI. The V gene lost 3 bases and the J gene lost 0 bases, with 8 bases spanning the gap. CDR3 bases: TGTGCCAGCTCACCGCTCCAGGTGAACACTGAAGCTTTCTTT. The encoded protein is CASSPLQVNTEAFF.

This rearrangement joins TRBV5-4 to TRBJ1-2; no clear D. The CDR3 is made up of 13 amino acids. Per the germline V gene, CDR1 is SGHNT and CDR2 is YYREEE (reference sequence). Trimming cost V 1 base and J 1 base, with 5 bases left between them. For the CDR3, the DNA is TGTGCCAGCAGCTTGCGGGATAACTATGGCTACACCTTC. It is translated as CASSLRDNYGYTF.

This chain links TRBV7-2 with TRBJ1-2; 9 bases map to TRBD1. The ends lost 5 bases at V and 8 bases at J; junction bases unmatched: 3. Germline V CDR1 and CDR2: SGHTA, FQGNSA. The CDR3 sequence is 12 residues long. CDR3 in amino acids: CASSIGQGGYTF. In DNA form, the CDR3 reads TGTGCCAGCAGCATAGGACAGGGGGGCTACACCTTC.

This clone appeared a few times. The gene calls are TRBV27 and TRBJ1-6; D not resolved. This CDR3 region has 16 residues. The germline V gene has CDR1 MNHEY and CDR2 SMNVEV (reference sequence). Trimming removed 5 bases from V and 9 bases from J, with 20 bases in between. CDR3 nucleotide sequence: TGTGCCAGCAGTCTTCTTAGGACCCTAGAGGGTTCACCCCTCCACTTT. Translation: CASSLLRTLEGSPLHF.

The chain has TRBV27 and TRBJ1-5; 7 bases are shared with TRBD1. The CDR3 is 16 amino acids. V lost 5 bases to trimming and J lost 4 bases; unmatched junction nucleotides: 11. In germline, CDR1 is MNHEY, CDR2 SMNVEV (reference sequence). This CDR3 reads CASSPTGEGVNQPQHF. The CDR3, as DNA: TGTGCCAGCAGTCCCACAGGGGAAGGGGTTAATCAGCCCCAGCATTTT.